Included here is one T cell receptor beta chain sequence, with context. The CDR3 sequence is 15 residues long. Losses at the gene ends were 5 bases for V and 4 bases for J; bases not matched to a gene: 7. Germline V lookup: CDR1 MNHEY, CDR2 SVGAGI. Authors' processing steps: Scientists estimated how many nucleated cells there were by amplifying reference gene primers. The protocol was immunoSEQ multiplex PCR, while the TCRdb copy is restricted to in-frame clones and leaves out a portion. V, J and clone size were drawn from that table, and D and trimming were deduced from the DNA. The repertoire holds about 110,000 clones, just under 90% seen once, with approximately 1% in the top ten. The data belong to a study of blood T cell repertoires in COVID-19. Study overall: The study drew acute and convalescent COVID-19 samples from the United States, Italy and Spain. Nucleic acid was either cDNA or gDNA, and it came from T cells, B-cell-depleted T cells, or PBMCs.

The chain has TRBV6-5 and TRBJ1-2, with 10 bases fitting TRBD1. The sequenced sample was peripheral blood. The clonotype originates from a human donor in a cohort sampled during active COVID-19. The DNA for the CDR3 is TGTGCCAGCAGTCGACAGGGGGCGGAAATCTATGGCTACACCTTC. It specifies CASSRQGAEIYGYTF.